The following is a TCR beta chain sequence with its context. This clonotype was counted between two and nine times. Its specific antigen is unknown. The sample holds no much larger clone one base away, and base qualities are not on file. Counted from cysteine to phenylalanine, this CDR3 has 15 amino acids. The CDR3 DNA has 45 bases and is translated from base 1. The junction carries 18 bases between V and J, which are trimmed by 3 bases and 7 bases respectively. TCR beta CDR3 regions were amplified from RNA transcripts. For the first round of RT-PCR on the TCR CDR3, the HTBI primer set was used together with the Qiagen OneStep RT-PCR kit. Libraries were constructed in a second round of multiplex PCR, after which size selection and purification were performed. Sequencing of the libraries was done on an Illumina HiSeq2000 using paired-end 100 bp reads. From the authors' description of their analysis: SOAPnuke was used to process the raw data, removing reads that contained adapters or uncalled bases, had a mean Phred below 15, or lacked an exact match to the constant primer or identifier. High-quality paired reads were merged using COPE v1.2.5, and each unique nucleotide sequence was defined as a clonotype. MiTCR v1.1 was used to align clonotypes to the IMGT TRBV, TRBD and TRBJ reference segments. Analysis was restricted to V-J combinations with a frequency above 0.0001, which covered roughly 99% of repertoires. A TCS score was defined as the ratio of F50 (clonal expansion) to E x V (chaos), with BLOSUM62-based TCRdist applied between CDR3 peptides within each V-J. Welch's t-statistics and random forest reduced roughly 530 V-J features to 10 to 15, which were used in a naive Bayes classifier (R e1071). Using fastp trimming at Q25 and MiXCR clonotype assembly, TCRdb reanalyzed the public sequencing data and kept in-frame beta chains. Rows are unified per CDR3 protein, each entry keeping the most common DNA and genes. What appears here as the V and J calls and clone size reflects TCRdb's work, not the paper's. A total of around 250,000 distinct CDR3 sequences appear in this sample, about 25% of them only once. The top ten clonotypes cover approximately 35% of the sample.

In the ophthalmopathy patients, disease was moderately to severely active, with a Clinical Activity Score of 3 or more, a NOSPECS grade of 4 or more, and a duration of less than 3 months. Any patient with an uncontrolled infection, another autoimmune disease, pregnancy or lactation was excluded. Clinical symptoms, serum thyroxine and TRAb, thyroid ultrasound, and orbital computed tomography formed the basis for the diagnoses. PBMCs were separated from under 12 ml of fresh peripheral blood using Ficoll-Paque density gradient centrifugation. Trizol reagent was used to extract total RNA, and RNA quality was then checked on an Agilent 2100 Bioanalyzer. The data belong to a study of T cells in Graves' hyperthyroidism and ophthalmopathy (dated by TCRdb to the late 2010s). Looking at the study overall: Peripheral blood was collected at initial diagnosis, before any treatment. The approximately 98 discovery patients were randomly divided into training and test sets at a 7:3 ratio. The paper describes TCR Vbeta CDR3 sequencing of more than 120 peripheral blood samples, made up of 40 to 45 ophthalmopathy patients, 70 to 75 hyperthyroidism patients and 17 progressor patients. In roughly six Graves' hyperthyroidism patients, the study also compared T-cell repertoires from thyroid tissue with T-cell repertoires from blood. Prospective prediction of ophthalmopathy was tested in an independent validation cohort consisting of some 18 hyperthyroidism patients and some 16 patients who later progressed to ophthalmopathy. To identify TCR V-J signatures that set the groups apart, the researchers used a discovery cohort of 100 or so patients, made up of around 42 with Graves' ophthalmopathy and around 58 with stable Graves' hyperthyroidism. Following sampling, methimazole starting at 30 mg daily was given to hyperthyroidism patients, and high-dose intravenous methylprednisolone was given to ophthalmopathy patients. What the authors observed across the whole study: Sample size was not statistically predetermined, and blinding of investigators to group allocation was not performed. Ophthalmopathy was separated from stable hyperthyroidism by a 13 V-J signature model, with about 86% sensitivity and about 81% specificity obtained in cross-validation and 80%/75% obtained in testing. During validation, the model predicted progression to ophthalmopathy a median of roughly 7.1 months ahead of onset, with more than 60% sensitivity and 72% to 80% specificity. Blood samples also contained most of the expanded thyroid clonotypes (frequency above 0.001), which suggests that blood repertoires may reflect thyroid immune responses.

The source material was blood. The clonotype originates from a middle-aged woman with Graves' ophthalmopathy. The sequence joins TRBV12-3 or TRBV12-4 to TRBJ2-5; TRBD2 is perhaps the D gene, given 6 matching bases. The bases are TGTGCCAGCAGTTTGTGGGGGGAGAGCCTTCGGACCCAGTACTTC. This yields the protein CASSLWGESLRTQYF.